The rows below give T cell receptor beta chains drawn from one sample of a study of shared clonotypes between healthy human individuals. TCRdb keeps only in-frame clones here, not all; method: immunoSEQ multiplex PCR. The sample consists of some 350,000 clones, approximately 79% of them appearing once. Sequencing was performed on memory CD4+ T cells sorted from blood. Receptor source: a man aged 30 to 45 in good health. The CDR3 runs from the conserved cysteine through the conserved F or W. Each record gives: D gene, clone size, CDR3 length, V gene, J gene, CDR3 DNA, CDR3 protein. The D gene is left open where the match is weak. Only part of the rows carry a size: once, few, many, or a class if the clone is expanded.

>-|-|13|TRBV5-1|TRBJ1-5
TGCGCCAGCAGCTTGGCCCCAGGGGAGCCCCAGCATTTT
CASSLAPGEPQHF
>TRBD1|-|13|TRBV7-9|TRBJ1-4
TGTGCCAGCAGCCCCCAGGGGGGGGAAAAACTGTTTTTT
CASSPQGGEKLFF
>-|-|13|TRBV2|TRBJ2-7
TGTGCCAGCCGCCGGACGGCACCCTACGAGCAGTACTTC
CASRRTAPYEQYF
>-|-|18|TRBV15|TRBJ2-3
TGTGCCACCAGCAGCCCCGGCGGGACGGGTCCGCGCACAGATACGCAGTATTTT
CATSSPGGTGPRTDTQYF
>TRBD1|-|17|TRBV14|TRBJ2-7
TGTGCCAGCAGCCAAGGGGGTGCGGGACAGGGGTTCCGAGTGCAGTACTTC
CASSQGGAGQGFRVQYF
>-|-|14|TRBV27|TRBJ2-2
TGTGCCAGCAGTATAGGATTTGGGGCCGGGGAGCTGTTTTTT
CASSIGFGAGELFF
>-|-|16|TRBV30|TRBJ1-1
TGTGCCTGGAGTGTTGGAGGGAGATACATGAACACTGAAGCTTTCTTT
CAWSVGGRYMNTEAFF
>-|-|13|TRBV6-5|TRBJ2-3
TGTGCCAGCAGTTACTCGCAAGAAGATACGCAGTATTTT
CASSYSQEDTQYF
>-|-|14|TRBV6-5|TRBJ2-2
TGTGCCAGCAGGGAGAGGCAGAACACCGGGGAGCTGTTTTTT
CASRERQNTGELFF
>TRBD2|few|17|TRBV9|TRBJ2-1
TGTGCCAGCAGCGTAGCGGGAGGGCCTCCGGGATACAATGAGCAGTTCTTC
CASSVAGGPPGYNEQFF
>-|-|16|TRBV6-6|TRBJ2-7
TGTGCCAGCAGTTACTCGATAGTTACTAGCAAGGGCGAGCAGTACTTC
CASSYSIVTSKGEQYF
>-|few|15|TRBV11-2|TRBJ2-1
TGTGCCAGCAGCCCGGGACCGTTCTCCTACAATGAGCAGTTCTTC
CASSPGPFSYNEQFF
>TRBD1|-|14|TRBV11-2|TRBJ1-2
TGTGCCAGCAGCTCCCCCAGGGGGCGCCGCGGCTACACCTTC
CASSSPRGRRGYTF
>-|-|12|TRBV2|TRBJ2-3
TGTGCCAGCAGTGAAGCGGGAGTGTACTGGTATTTT
CASSEAGVYWYF
>-|-|13|TRBV7-3|TRBJ1-2
TGTGCCAGCAGCTTAGGTCGGCAGTATGGCTACACCTTC
CASSLGRQYGYTF
>-|-|15|TRBV19|TRBJ1-1
TGTGCCAGTAGTATACTCGGGGGGGGCTACACTGAAGCTTTCTTT
CASSILGGGYTEAFF
>-|-|15|TRBV7-9|TRBJ2-7
TGTGCCAGCAGCAACCCAGGGCAGAGCTCCTACGAGCAGTACTTC
CASSNPGQSSYEQYF
>-|few|14|TRBV19|TRBJ2-7
TGTGCCAGTAGGGAGAGCGGATCTACCTACGAGCAGTACTTC
CASRESGSTYEQYF
>-|-|14|TRBV9|TRBJ2-3
TGTGCCAGCAGCGTAGCTTGGGGCGGAGATACGCAGTATTTT
CASSVAWGGDTQYF
>-|-|14|TRBV7-2|TRBJ2-1
TGTGCCAGCAGCCCCACAGGACGGAGCAATGAGCAGTTCTTC
CASSPTGRSNEQFF
>-|-|15|TRBV7-9|TRBJ1-1
TGTGCCAGCAGCTTAGGGGTAGGTATGAACACTGAAGCTTTCTTT
CASSLGVGMNTEAFF
>TRBD1|-|16|TRBV19|TRBJ2-5
TGTGCCAGTAGTACCACCGGGACAGTTAGTTCGGAGACCCAGTACTTC
CASSTTGTVSSETQYF
>-|-|17|TRBV28|TRBJ2-6
TGTGCCAGCAGGCGAAAATCTAGACCCTCTGGGGCCAACGTCCTGACTTTC
CASRRKSRPSGANVLTF
>-|-|13|TRBV19|TRBJ2-1
TGTGCCAGTATCGGCCTCAGAGGGAATGAGCAGTTCTTC
CASIGLRGNEQFF
>TRBD1|once|17|TRBV19|TRBJ2-1
TGTGCCAGTAGTATAGTGCGGACAGGCCTAACCTACAATGAGCAGTTCTTC
CASSIVRTGLTYNEQFF
>TRBD1|-|16|TRBV5-1|TRBJ2-5
TGCGCCAGCAGCTTGGATCTGGGGGCAGGGGGAGAGACCCAGTACTTC
CASSLDLGAGGETQYF
>-|-|13|TRBV6-1|TRBJ2-7
TGTGCCAGCAGTGTTGGGCCCTCCTACGAGCAGTACTTC
CASSVGPSYEQYF
>-|-|15|TRBV9|TRBJ2-7
TGTGCCAGCAGCGTAGGCACGCAGAGCTCCTACGAGCAGTACTTC
CASSVGTQSSYEQYF
>-|-|14|TRBV7-7|TRBJ2-2
TGTGCCAGCAGCATGAGAGTCGACACCGGGGAGCTGTTTTTT
CASSMRVDTGELFF
>-|-|13|TRBV27|TRBJ2-7
TGTGCCAGCAGTCTGGGACACATCTACGAGCAGTACTTC
CASSLGHIYEQYF
>-|-|16|TRBV15|TRBJ2-1
TGTGCCACCAGCAGAGATGCTAGGGGGGAGTACAATGAGCAGTTCTTC
CATSRDARGEYNEQFF
>-|few|13|TRBV5-1|TRBJ2-2
TGCGCCAGCAGCTTGGTACCCACCGGGGAGCTGTTTTTT
CASSLVPTGELFF
>-|many|17|TRBV19|TRBJ2-6
TGTGCCAGTAGTATCCATTTCCAGTTCTCTGGGGCCAACGTCCTGACTTTC
CASSIHFQFSGANVLTF